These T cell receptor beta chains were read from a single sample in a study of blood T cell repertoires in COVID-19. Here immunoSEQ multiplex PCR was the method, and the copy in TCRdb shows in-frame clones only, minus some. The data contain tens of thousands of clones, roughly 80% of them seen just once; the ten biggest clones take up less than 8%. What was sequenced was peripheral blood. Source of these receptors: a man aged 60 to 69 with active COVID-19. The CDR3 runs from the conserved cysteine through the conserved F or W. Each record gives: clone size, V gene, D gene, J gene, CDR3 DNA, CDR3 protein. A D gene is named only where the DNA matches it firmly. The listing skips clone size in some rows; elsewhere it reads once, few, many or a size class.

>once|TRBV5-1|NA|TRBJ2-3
TGCGCCAGCAGCTCTGGGCAGTCAGATACGCAGTATTTT
CASSSGQSDTQYF
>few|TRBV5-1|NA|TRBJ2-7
TGCGCCAGCAGCTTGGGGGCCGGGAAGGTCGACGAGCAGTACTTC
CASSLGAGKVDEQYF
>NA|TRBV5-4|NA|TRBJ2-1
TGTGCCAGCAGCTTCAACAATGAGCAGTTCTTC
CASSFNNEQFF
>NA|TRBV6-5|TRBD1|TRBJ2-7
TGTGCCATAGAAGCCGGGACAGGGGGCAGCGAGCAGTACTTC
CAIEAGTGGSEQYF
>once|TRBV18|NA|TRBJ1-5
TGTGCCAGCTCACCGGGGGGGAACCGCAATCAGCCCCAGCATTTT
CASSPGGNRNQPQHF
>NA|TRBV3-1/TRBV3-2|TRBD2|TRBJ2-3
TGTGCCAGCAGCCATAGCGGGTTGGGAGATACGCAGTATTTT
CASSHSGLGDTQYF
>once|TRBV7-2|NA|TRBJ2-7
TGTGCCAGCAGCTCTCAACCGGGACAATACTACGAGCAGTACTTC
CASSSQPGQYYEQYF
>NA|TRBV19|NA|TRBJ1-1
TGTGCCAGTACCCCCCGTAAGCAATCTGAAGCTTTCTTT
CASTPRKQSEAFF
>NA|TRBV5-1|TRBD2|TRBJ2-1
TGCGCCAGCAGCGCCGTAGCGGGAGTAGGGTACAATGAGCAGTTCTTC
CASSAVAGVGYNEQFF
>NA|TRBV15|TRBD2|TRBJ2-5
TGTGCCACCAGCAGGCGGGGAGGGGAGACCCAGTACTTC
CATSRRGGETQYF
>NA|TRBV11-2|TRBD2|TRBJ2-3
TGTGCCAGCAGCTTCGGAGCGGGAGTGCCCACAGATACGCAGTATTTT
CASSFGAGVPTDTQYF
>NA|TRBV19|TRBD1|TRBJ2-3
TGTGCCAGTAGTGATTACCAGGGGGCTCGGACAGATACGCAGTATTTT
CASSDYQGARTDTQYF
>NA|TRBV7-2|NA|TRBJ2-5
TGTGCCAGCACCCGACTAGGCCTACAAGAGACCCAGTACTTC
CASTRLGLQETQYF
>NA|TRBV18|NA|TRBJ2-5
TGTGCCAGCTCAACGACAGACAGTGCATTGGAGACCCAGTACTTC
CASSTTDSALETQYF